The TCR beta chain under discussion was sequenced for a study of T cells after yellow fever vaccination. Germline lookup yields CDR1 SEHNR and CDR2 FQNEAQ (reference sequence). With 7 bases clipped from V and 3 bases from J, the junction kept 16 bases outside the gene matches. The CDR3 has 17 residues. Study-wide results and limits: Peaking on day 5 versus 15, the secondary response was faster but weaker. Across the CD4 and CD8 compartments, a small share of clonotypes was present in both. Highly abundant clonotypes carried over from the bulk population could end up in FACS-sorted repertoires as contaminants. Primary-vaccination clones mostly resurfaced post-booster (about 96% CD4, roughly 87% CD8).

TCRdb reprocessed the 5' RACE reads with MiXCR, giving one entry per CDR3 protein. The profile covers a few hundred thousand distinct CDR3 sequences, with roughly 6.3% appearing a single time and about 0.95% taken by the ten largest. On this clonotype: Antigen: not known.

The specimen was CD4+ T cells sorted from PBMCs, collected on the day of the yellow fever booster vaccination. The chain joins TRBV7-9 to TRBJ2-3, with TRBD1 matching 7 bases. The TCR sequence derives from a man in his thirties or forties who received the YFV17D yellow fever vaccine. The CDR3 bases are TGTGCCAGCATCAATCAAGGGGACAGTCCCGTTACAGATACGCAGTATTTT. It yields the protein CASINQGDSPVTDTQYF.